These T cell receptor beta chains were read from a single sample in a study of early T cells in non-severe SARS-CoV-2 infection. TCRdb re-called the 5' RACE reads with MiXCR, one entry per CDR3 protein. Of about 61,000 distinct CDR3 sequences listed, 12% are singletons. The sample was whole blood, taken at baseline. These receptors all stem from an adult who was a healthcare worker with PCR-confirmed SARS-CoV-2 infection or an uninfected control (not recorded which). The donor label of this sample is uncertain. Both conserved end residues are part of each CDR3. A D gene is named only where the DNA matches it firmly. The listing skips clone size in some rows; elsewhere it reads once, few, many or a size class.

few	-	TRBV6-2/TRBV6-3	TRBJ2-3	CASSSRDTQYF	TGTGCCAGCAGTTCAAGGGATACGCAGTATTTT
-	-	TRBV3-1	TRBJ2-5	CASSLFAGAGRETQYF	TGTGCCAGCAGCCTTTTTGCGGGGGCCGGGAGGGAGACCCAGTACTTC
-	-	TRBV29-1	TRBJ2-2	CSVAMGTLNTGELFF	TGCAGCGTTGCGATGGGGACACTCAACACCGGGGAGCTGTTTTTT
-	TRBD2	TRBV5-1	TRBJ2-3	CASSLTAGGPTDTQYF	TGCGCCAGCAGCTTAACCGCGGGGGGCCCCACAGATACGCAGTATTTT
-	-	TRBV29-1	TRBJ1-1	CSVMGERLAFF	TGCAGCGTTATGGGGGAACGGCTGGCTTTCTTT
few	-	TRBV7-3	TRBJ1-1	CASRSTGEAFF	TGTGCCAGCAGGTCCACAGGGGAAGCTTTCTTT
few	-	TRBV27	TRBJ2-3	CASTNPPQGSTDTQYF	TGTGCCAGCACTAATCCCCCGCAGGGCTCCACAGATACGCAGTATTTT
-	TRBD1	TRBV6-1	TRBJ1-3	CASTMNRGGGNTIYF	TGTGCCAGCACCATGAACAGGGGCGGCGGAAACACCATATATTTT
many	TRBD2	TRBV4-2	TRBJ2-3	CASSQESAGGGFTDTQYF	TGTGCCAGCAGCCAAGAGTCAGCGGGAGGGGGCTTCACAGATACGCAGTATTTT
-	TRBD2	TRBV2	TRBJ2-5	CASAGTSGAGRGETQYF	TGTGCCAGCGCCGGGACTAGCGGGGCCGGCCGTGGGGAGACCCAGTACTTC
-	-	TRBV7-2	TRBJ1-1	CASSSRGVGTEAFF	TGTGCCAGCAGTTCACGGGGGGTCGGTACTGAAGCTTTCTTT
many	TRBD2	TRBV5-4	TRBJ2-5	CASSLGSLTSDETQYF	TGTGCCAGCAGCTTGGGGTCATTAACTAGCGACGAGACCCAGTACTTC
few	TRBD1	TRBV7-8	TRBJ2-4	CASSLPGQWENIQYF	TGTGCCAGCAGCCTACCGGGACAGTGGGAAAACATTCAGTACTTC
-	TRBD2	TRBV11-3	TRBJ2-3	CASRAGAADTQYF	TGTGCCAGCAGAGCGGGGGCCGCAGATACGCAGTATTTT
-	-	TRBV6-1	TRBJ2-1	CASRLAPPGVNEQFF	TGTGCCAGCAGGCTTGCCCCCCCAGGGGTGAATGAGCAGTTCTTC
few	-	TRBV7-8	TRBJ2-6	CASSLDGGSFSGANVLTF	TGTGCCAGCAGCTTAGACGGCGGGTCCTTTTCTGGGGCCAACGTCCTGACTTTC
many	-	TRBV24-1	TRBJ2-1	CATSDFTSSSSYNEQFF	TGTGCCACCAGTGATTTTACTAGCTCGAGCTCCTACAATGAGCAGTTCTTC
-	TRBD1	TRBV5-6	TRBJ2-2	CASSPGGRINTGELFF	TGTGCCAGCAGCCCAGGGGGACGGATAAACACCGGGGAGCTGTTTTTT
many	TRBD1	TRBV6-5	TRBJ1-6	CASSSRDSTVSPLHF	TGTGCCAGCAGTTCCCGGGACAGTACTGTTTCACCCCTCCACTTT
-	-	TRBV12-3/TRBV12-4	TRBJ1-2	CASSLAGGTVYGYTF	TGTGCCAGCAGTTTAGCGGGCGGGACGGTCTATGGCTACACCTTC
few	-	TRBV19	TRBJ1-2	CASSSRQPDYTF	TGTGCCAGTAGTAGTCGGCAGCCTGACTACACCTTC
-	-	TRBV12-3/TRBV12-4	TRBJ2-2	CASSPPGVWNTGELFF	TGTGCCAGCAGCCCCCCGGGGGTTTGGAATACCGGGGAGCTGTTTTTT
-	-	TRBV27	TRBJ2-3	CASSSRDPTDTQYF	TGTGCCAGCAGTTCCCGGGACCCCACAGATACGCAGTATTTT
-	-	TRBV11-3	TRBJ2-2	CASSLYYPGELFF	TGTGCCAGCAGCTTATATTATCCCGGGGAGCTGTTTTTT
once	-	TRBV2	TRBJ2-1	CASSPYWGEPDNEQFF	TGTGCCAGCAGCCCATACTGGGGGGAGCCAGACAATGAGCAGTTCTTC
-	-	TRBV7-9	TRBJ2-5	CASSLGTRQETQYF	TGTGCCAGCAGCTTAGGGACACGACAAGAGACCCAGTACTTC
-	TRBD2	TRBV11-1	TRBJ2-5	CASGVTSPIQETQYF	TGTGCCAGCGGGGTGACTAGCCCAATACAAGAGACCCAGTACTTC
few	TRBD1	TRBV12-3/TRBV12-4	TRBJ1-4	CASSPDRATNEKLFF	TGTGCCAGCAGTCCCGACAGGGCAACTAATGAAAAACTGTTTTTT
few	TRBD1	TRBV11-2	TRBJ2-5	CASSSRTGGQETQYF	TGTGCCAGCAGCTCTAGGACAGGGGGCCAAGAGACCCAGTACTTC
-	TRBD1	TRBV6-6	TRBJ2-5	CASSPGTGGWKTQYF	TGTGCCAGCAGTCCCGGGACAGGGGGATGGAAGACCCAGTACTTC
-	-	TRBV7-3	TRBJ2-2	CASSSMGQTGELFF	TGTGCCAGCAGCTCGATGGGCCAAACCGGGGAGCTGTTTTTT
-	-	TRBV11-2	TRBJ1-5	CASSLLVGGGSNQPQHF	TGTGCCAGCAGCTTACTGGTGGGCGGGGGAAGCAATCAGCCCCAGCATTTT